A single sample gave rise to the 25 T cell receptor beta chains below, sequenced in a study of identical twins (dated by TCRdb to the mid-2010s). Libraries were constructed by 5' RACE. The instrument was an Illumina HiSeq 2000. The public reads were reprocessed in TCRdb via fastp at Q25 and MiXCR, keeping in-frame beta chains. Each CDR3 protein gets just one entry, which takes the most common genes and DNA from the rows behind it. This sample lists around 340,000 distinct CDR3 sequences; about 9% were detected once. The ten biggest clones cover over 7% of the sample. The sample taken for sequencing was naive T cells sorted from blood. The meaning of the sample's cell subset or site label: cells isolated with a human naive T-cell isolation kit. These TCRs come from a woman between 50 and 59 years old in good health.

The table lists this clonotype with many counts. This sequence joins TRBV29-1 and TRBJ2-3, with a tentative D call TRBD2 (7 bases). The V end lost 8 bases, the J end lost 5 bases, and 11 bases lay between the germline ends. Germline loops: CDR1 SQVTM, CDR2 ANQGSEA. This CDR3 is 11 amino acids long. CDR3: CSPRGGDTQYF. Written as DNA, the CDR3 is TGCAGCCCGAGGGGGGGAGATACGCAGTATTTT.

The chain carries TRBV4-1 and TRBJ2-5; unclear D gene. CDR1 MGHRA and CDR2 YSYEKL come from the germline V gene. V was cut by 1 base and J by 4 bases, with 10 bases left in between. This CDR3 contains 14 residues. The CDR3 sequence is CASSQVGYGETQYF. CDR3 coding DNA: TGCGCCAGCAGCCAAGTGGGTTACGGAGAGACCCAGTACTTC.

This chain joins TRBV10-2 and TRBJ1-5; no clear D. Germline CDR1 reads WSHSY; CDR2 reads SAAADI. With 5 bases removed from V and 0 bases from J, the gap between germline ends came to 8 bases. The CDR3 loop spans 14 amino acids. DNA for the CDR3: TGCGCCAGCAGTCGAACAGATAGCAATCAGCCCCAGCATTTT. Translating gives CASSRTDSNQPQHF.

This clonotype was seen repeatedly, ten times or more. The rearrangement joins TRBV20-1 to TRBJ1-4; 10 nucleotides agree with TRBD1. Looked up from germline, CDR1 is DFQATT and CDR2 is SNEGSKA (reference sequence). This CDR3 comprises 15 residues. V was clipped by 3 bases and J by 8 bases; unmatched bases: 9. The CDR3 reads CSASGTGVYYEKLFF. For the CDR3, the DNA is TGCAGTGCTAGCGGGACAGGGGTTTACTACGAAAAACTGTTTTTT.

This clonotype was seen a few times. The CDR3 protein is CSVCLAGGPGNEQFF. For the CDR3, the DNA is TGCAGCGTTTGTCTAGCGGGAGGGCCGGGCAATGAGCAGTTCTTC. V is TRBV29-1 and J is TRBJ2-1, with TRBD2 matching over 12 bases. CDR3 length: 15 residues. J lost 6 bases, V lost 5 bases, and 8 bases had no gene match. CDR1 is SQVTM and CDR2 is ANQGSEA in the germline V gene.

This clonotype was seen only a few times. The chain links TRBV28 to TRBJ1-5; D gene ambiguous. The CDR3 contains 17 residues. Germline values: CDR1 MDHEN, CDR2 SYDVKM. Trimming took 6 bases from V and 0 from J, leaving 18 bases between them. The DNA of the CDR3 is TGTGCCAGCAGCCGTAGAAATAGACCCGGTAGCAATCAGCCCCAGCATTTT. It encodes CASSRRNRPGSNQPQHF.

The CDR3 region has the DNA TGCAGTGCTAGAGATCTGGGCGGGAGTACGTACGAGCAGTACTTC. This encodes CSARDLGGSTYEQYF. The chain has TRBV20-1 and TRBJ2-7; 7 bases agree with TRBD2. In germline, CDR1 is DFQATT, CDR2 SNEGSKA (reference sequence). The CDR3 is made up of 15 amino acids. V lost 0 bases, J lost 4 bases, and 9 bases stayed unmatched.

This chain uses TRBV19 with TRBJ1-1; 7 bases match TRBD1. The CDR3 has 15 residues. After removal of 6 bases from V and 4 bases from J, the junction contained 11 bases not matched to a gene. Germline V gene data show CDR1 as LNHDA and CDR2 as SQIVND (reference sequence). The chain's CDR3 is CASSSTGSRSTEAFF. As DNA, the CDR3 is TGTGCCAGTAGCTCGACAGGGAGTCGAAGCACTGAAGCTTTCTTT. Using reference TRBV19 and TRBJ1-1 for the parts outside the CDR3, the full variable domain is DGGITQSPKYLFRKEGQNVTLSCEQNLNHDAMYWYRQDPGQGLRLIYYSQIVNDFQKGDIAEGYSVSREKKESFPLTVTSAQKNPTAFYLCASSSTGSRSTEAFFGQGTRLTVV.

CDR3: CAWGDRGSTEAFF. DNA for the CDR3: TGTGCCTGGGGGGACAGGGGAAGCACTGAAGCTTTCTTT. The genes are TRBV30 and TRBJ1-1, with TRBD1 identical over 10 bases. V shed 5 bases, J shed 4 bases, and the junction held 4 bases outside the gene matches. The CDR3 contains 13 residues. The germline gives CDR1 GTSNPN, CDR2 SVGIG (reference sequence).

The gene calls are TRBV24-1 and TRBJ2-1; 10 bases map to TRBD2. J gave up 1 base and V 4 bases, and 6 bases lay outside the gene matches. Per germline, CDR1 KGHDR and CDR2 SFDVKD. The length of the CDR3 is 17 residues. The DNA of the CDR3 is TGTGCCACCAGTGACCGGAGCGGGAGGGCTTCCTACAATGAGCAGTTCTTC. Encoded protein: CATSDRSGRASYNEQFF.

This clonotype was recorded a few times. This chain uses TRBV20-1 with TRBJ2-1; D not certain. Germline CDR1 DFQATT, CDR2 SNEGSKA (reference sequence). Trimming stripped 3 bases from V and 0 bases from J, with 12 bases between. The CDR3 extends over 15 amino acids. CDR3 residues: CSASDSFDSYNEQFF. The CDR3, as DNA: TGCAGTGCTAGCGACTCCTTCGACTCCTACAATGAGCAGTTCTTC.

This clonotype was picked up many times. The chain combines TRBV4-1 with TRBJ2-5, with D possibly matching TRBD1 (5 bases). CDR1 MGHRA and CDR2 YSYEKL come from the germline V gene. The CDR3 is 12 residues long. V lost 5 bases and J lost 3, with 7 bases in between. The CDR3 DNA reads TGCGCCAGCAGCGGCAGGGAAGAGACCCAGTACTTC. The encoded protein is CASSGREETQYF.

This clonotype was picked up a small number of times. This chain links TRBV12-3 or TRBV12-4 with TRBJ2-5; 12 bases fit TRBD2. With 5 bases clipped from V and 2 bases from J, the junction kept 9 bases outside the gene matches. CDR3 length: 17 residues. The CDR3 sequence is CASSRILAGGSQETQYF. As DNA, the CDR3 is TGTGCCAGCAGTCGGATACTAGCGGGAGGCTCACAAGAGACCCAGTACTTC.

This sequence joins TRBV5-1 and TRBJ2-1; 7 bases match TRBD2. V trimming: 4 bases; J trimming: 7 bases; junction bases outside the gene matches: 8. CDR3 length: 14 residues. Germline V gene sequence: CDR1 SGHRS, CDR2 YFSETQ. This CDR3 reads CASSAPPGGNEQFF. CDR3 nucleotide sequence: TGCGCCAGCAGCGCTCCACCCGGGGGGAATGAGCAGTTCTTC.

This clonotype was seen only a few times. V gene TRBV20-1 combines with J gene TRBJ2-3, with D possibly TRBD1 on 6 matching bases. The V end was cut by 3 bases, the J end by 8 bases, with 15 bases between. Germline V lookup: CDR1 DFQATT, CDR2 SNEGSKA (reference sequence). The CDR3 contains 13 residues. Written as DNA, the CDR3 is TGCAGTGCTAGCAACAGGGCGGTAGCTACGCAGTATTTT. Translating gives CSASNRAVATQYF.

To note about this clonotype: A much larger clonotype is one base distant, so this may be a read error. The chain recombines TRBV5-1 with TRBJ2-1; 8 nucleotides agree with TRBD2. The length of the CDR3 is 17 residues. Germline CDR1 is SGHRS and CDR2 is YFSETQ. CDR3 residues: CVSKPSGRTAPYNEQFF. In DNA, the CDR3 is TGCGTCAGCAAACCTAGCGGGCGTACTGCACCCTACAATGAGCAGTTCTTC.

At least ten counts were recorded for this clonotype. This chain joins TRBV29-1 and TRBJ2-3; D gene ambiguous. This CDR3 has 16 residues. Per germline, CDR1 SQVTM and CDR2 ANQGSEA. V lost 5 bases and J 4 bases, leaving 22 bases between the germline ends. The CDR3 loop is CSVRPGKTSGPDTQYF. DNA of the CDR3: TGCAGCGTTCGCCCAGGAAAAACTTCAGGCCCAGATACGCAGTATTTT.

This clonotype appeared a few times. The chain uses TRBV21-1 and TRBJ2-4; TRBD1, the D gene given by the table, was not confirmed from the DNA. TRBV21-1 is assigned pseudogene status. The CDR3 consists of 18 residues. This chain's CDR3 is CASSTSEQGLGAKNIQYF. DNA for the CDR3: TGTGCCAGCAGCACGTCTGAACAGGGCTTGGGAGCCAAAAACATTCAGTACTTC.

This clonotype occurred many times. The CDR3 loop is CASSLNWGRDRGNQPQHF. The CDR3 DNA reads as TGTGCCAGCAGCTTAAATTGGGGTCGGGACAGGGGAAATCAGCCCCAGCATTTT. The chain is built from TRBV7-8 and TRBJ1-5, with TRBD1 matching 10 bases. V was pared by 2 bases and J by 4 bases, with 11 bases of the junction left unmatched. CDR3 size: 18 residues. Germline values: CDR1 SGHVS, CDR2 FQNEAQ.

The CDR3 reads CASSLPQQGAFMNTEAFF. The CDR3 DNA follows: TGTGCCAGCAGTTTACCCCAACAGGGGGCCTTTATGAACACTGAAGCTTTCTTT. V usage is TRBV28 and J usage is TRBJ1-1, with 9 positions matching TRBD1. V lost 2 bases to trimming and J lost 0 bases; unmatched junction nucleotides: 10. The length of the CDR3 is 18 residues. The germline gives CDR1 MDHEN, CDR2 SYDVKM. The variable domain in full, with the rest retrieved from reference TRBV28 and TRBJ1-1, is DVKVTQSSRYLVKRTGEKVFLECVQDMDHENMFWYRQDPGLGLRLIYFSYDVKMKEKGDIPEGYSVSREKKERFSLILESASTNQTSMYLCASSLPQQGAFMNTEAFFGQGTRLTVV.

This clonotype was detected ten times or more. The chain combines TRBV12-5 with TRBJ2-7; D is undetermined. The CDR3 runs 13 residues. The V gene's germline CDR1 is LGHNT and CDR2 FRNRAP. The V end was cut by 1 base, the J end by 2 bases, with 6 bases between. DNA for the CDR3: TGTGCTAGTGGTTTGGCAGGTCCCTACGAGCAGTACTTC. Its protein is CASGLAGPYEQYF.

This clonotype occurred many times. The V call is TRBV28, the J call TRBJ1-1; the D is unclear. Per the germline V gene, CDR1 is MDHEN and CDR2 is SYDVKM. V lost 3 bases, J lost 4 bases, and 12 bases lay in between. The CDR3 loop spans 14 amino acids. DNA for the CDR3: TGTGCCAGCAGTTTCGCTGGTTCGGGCACTGAAGCTTTCTTT. It is translated as CASSFAGSGTEAFF.

The table lists this clonotype with a few counts. This sequence joins TRBV20-1 and TRBJ1-1; TRBD1 is a possible D gene (6 bases). V lost 5 bases to trimming and J lost 1 base, with 11 bases between them. The CDR3 runs to 13 residues. From germline, CDR1 is DFQATT and CDR2 SNEGSKA (reference sequence). CDR3 region: CSAYRAPNTEAFF. The CDR3 coding sequence is TGCAGTGCTTACAGGGCCCCGAACACTGAAGCTTTCTTT.

This clonotype was counted between two and nine times. The chain recombines TRBV10-3 with TRBJ2-5; TRBD2 matches at 9 bases. Germline V gene sequence: CDR1 ENHRY, CDR2 SYGVKD. With 4 bases clipped from V and 5 bases from J, the junction kept 17 bases outside the gene matches. The CDR3 covers 18 residues. Here the CDR3 DNA reads TGTGCCATCAGTGGGGTTTTAGCGGGAGCTCACCAACAGGAGACCCAGTACTTC. Its translation: CAISGVLAGAHQQETQYF.

In this sample, this clonotype turned up many times. The rearrangement uses TRBV5-1 and TRBJ1-4, with 7 bases identical to TRBD1. Germline assignment: CDR1 SGHRS and CDR2 YFSETQ. The CDR3 covers 16 residues. V was pared by 3 bases and J by 0 bases, with 5 bases of the junction left unmatched. The CDR3 protein is CASSSQGGATNEKLFF. The CDR3 nucleotides are TGCGCCAGCAGCTCCCAGGGGGGGGCAACTAATGAAAAACTGTTTTTT. The complete variable domain, with remaining parts taken from reference TRBV5-1 and TRBJ1-4, reads KAGVTQTPRYLIKTRGQQVTLSCSPISGHRSVSWYQQTPGQGLQFLFEYFSETQRNKGNFPGRFSGRQFSNSRSEMNVSTLELGDSALYLCASSSQGGATNEKLFFGSGTQLSVL.